Listed below are T cell receptor beta chains from one sample, sequenced in a study of immune cell composition in non-small cell lung cancer. Produced via immunoSEQ multiplex PCR; TCRdb's table is partial and in-frame only. The sample holds over 12,000 clones; under 75% are singletons and the top ten take approximately 8.3%. Input material: lung tumor tissue. The receptors shown here come from a human donor with non-small cell lung cancer. Both conserved end residues are part of each CDR3. D genes are given only for firm matches. Rows give clone size only sometimes, using once, few, many, or a class for an expanded clone.

TRBV19	15	NA	NA	TRBJ1-1	TGTGCCAGTAGTCTTTGGTACGGAACTAACCTTGAAGCTTTCTTT	CASSLWYGTNLEAFF
TRBV5-4	14	NA	NA	TRBJ2-5	TGTGCCAGCAGCTCGAGGACTATCCAAGAGACCCAGTACTTC	CASSSRTIQETQYF
TRBV7-2	12	NA	NA	TRBJ2-3	TGTGCCAGCGTCGCGGATACAGATACGCAGTATTTT	CASVADTDTQYF
TRBV11-3	16	NA	NA	TRBJ2-2	TGTGCCAGCAGCCCTCAATTGCGGGGAAGTACCGGGGAGCTGTTTTTT	CASSPQLRGSTGELFF
TRBV11-1	15	NA	NA	TRBJ2-3	TGTGCCAGCAGCTCGCGGGGGCAGGACACAGATACGCAGTATTTT	CASSSRGQDTDTQYF
TRBV7-9	13	NA	few	TRBJ1-2	TGTGCCAGCAGACAGGGAAATAACTATGGCTACACCTTC	CASRQGNNYGYTF
TRBV11-2	11	NA	few	TRBJ1-2	TGTGCCAGCAGTTCCGGTTATGGCTACACCTTC	CASSSGYGYTF
TRBV4-2	16	NA	few	TRBJ1-2	TGTGCCAGCAGCCAAGGTTGGACAACCTTTCGGTATGGCTACACCTTC	CASSQGWTTFRYGYTF
TRBV18	15	TRBD1	few	TRBJ2-7	TGTGCCAGCTCGATCAGCTGGACAGGGGGCCCCCAGCAGTACTTC	CASSISWTGGPQQYF
TRBV6-8	14	TRBD1	NA	TRBJ1-1	TGTGCCAGCAGTTACCGACAGGGGAACACTGAAGCTTTCTTT	CASSYRQGNTEAFF
TRBV5-1	16	TRBD1	NA	TRBJ2-5	TGCGCCAGCAGCTCCCAAGGACAGGTGGGTCGGAAGACCCAGTACTTC	CASSSQGQVGRKTQYF
TRBV7-6	15	NA	NA	TRBJ2-5	TGTGCCAGCAGCCAGCGGCGGACGGAGACGGAGACCCAGTACTTC	CASSQRRTETETQYF
TRBV18	17	TRBD2	NA	TRBJ2-3	TGTGCCAGCTCACCACCGATAGCGGGAATTAGCACAGATACGCAGTATTTT	CASSPPIAGISTDTQYF
TRBV6-1	14	NA	few	TRBJ1-6	TGTGCCAGCAGTCGACAGCTCTATAATTCACCCCTCCACTTT	CASSRQLYNSPLHF
TRBV5-1	15	NA	few	TRBJ1-6	TGCGCCAGCAGCTTGGATGAGGGTTTCAATTCACCCCTCCACTTT	CASSLDEGFNSPLHF
TRBV9	14	NA	NA	TRBJ1-2	TGTGCCAGCAGCGGTACAGGCCGTAACTATGGCTACACCTTC	CASSGTGRNYGYTF
TRBV11-2	13	NA	once	TRBJ1-3	TGTGCCAGCAGCTCCGGACAAGGAAACACCATATATTTT	CASSSGQGNTIYF
TRBV5-1	15	NA	NA	TRBJ1-6	TGCGCCAGCAGTGTGGGGAGCTCCTATAATTCACCCCTCCACTTT	CASSVGSSYNSPLHF
TRBV5-4	17	NA	NA	TRBJ2-6	TGTGCCAGTAAGACTTCCCGAGAGGGCTCTGGGGCCAACGTCCTGACTTTC	CASKTSREGSGANVLTF
TRBV7-6	13	TRBD1	NA	TRBJ2-3	TGTGCCAGCAGCTTAGAACAGGGGGATACGCAGTATTTT	CASSLEQGDTQYF
TRBV18	19	NA	NA	TRBJ2-6	TGTGCCAGCTCATCAACCTCCCTGAGGGGGGGCGGTGGGGCCAACGTCCTGACTTTC	CASSSTSLRGGGGANVLTF
TRBV29-1	15	TRBD2	NA	TRBJ2-3	TGCAGCGTTGAAGGGACTAGCGGGGGCACAGATACGCAGTATTTT	CSVEGTSGGTDTQYF
TRBV18	14	NA	few	TRBJ1-2	TGTGCCAGCTCACCACCGTCAGGGGTCTATGGCTACACCTTC	CASSPPSGVYGYTF